The source of this T cell receptor beta chain is a study of human T cells and chemical hapten exposure. Study-level background: Largely, small differences in pooled library volume made per-sample TCR yields vary.

The ends were cut back, 3 bases at V and 1 base at J, with 13 bases in the middle. CDR1 MGHRA and CDR2 YSYEKL come from the germline V gene. CDR3 length equals 16 residues. TCRdb called the RACE reads again in MiXCR, with one record for every CDR3 protein. Of more than 70,000 distinct CDR3 sequences listed, 11% are singletons. Time point denoted: patch test 2, 6 weeks after DPC sensitization. Treatment specified: therapeutic diphenylcyclopropenone sensitization with weekly scalp DPC. The TCR comes from a man younger than 35 with alopecia areata. Some clones in this sample may be carry-over from other donors' samples. The input for sequencing was whole blood, taken in connection with sensitization to the hapten diphenylcyclopropenone (DPC). J is TRBJ2-1 and V is TRBV4-1; D remains unclear. The CDR3 protein is CASSQGAFRSYNEQFF. The DNA of the CDR3 is TGCGCCAGCAGCCAGGGTGCCTTTAGGTCCTACAATGAGCAGTTCTTC.